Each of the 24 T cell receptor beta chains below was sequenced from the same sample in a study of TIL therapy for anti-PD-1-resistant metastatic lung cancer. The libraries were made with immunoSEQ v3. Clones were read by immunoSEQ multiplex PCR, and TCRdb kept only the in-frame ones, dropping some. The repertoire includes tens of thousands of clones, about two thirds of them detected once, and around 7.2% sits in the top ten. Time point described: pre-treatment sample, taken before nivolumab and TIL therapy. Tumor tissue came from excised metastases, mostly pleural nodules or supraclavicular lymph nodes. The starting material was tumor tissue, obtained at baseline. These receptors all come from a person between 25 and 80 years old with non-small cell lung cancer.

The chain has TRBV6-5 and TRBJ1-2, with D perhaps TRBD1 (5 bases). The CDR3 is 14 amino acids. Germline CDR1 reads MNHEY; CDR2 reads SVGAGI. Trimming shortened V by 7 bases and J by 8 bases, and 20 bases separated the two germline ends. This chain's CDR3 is CASTRDGGKGGYTF. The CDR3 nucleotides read TGTGCCAGCACCAGGGACGGGGGAAAGGGAGGCTACACCTTC.

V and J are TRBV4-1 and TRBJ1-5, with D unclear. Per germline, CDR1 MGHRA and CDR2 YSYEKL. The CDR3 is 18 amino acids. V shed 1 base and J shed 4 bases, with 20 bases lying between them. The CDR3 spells CASSQAVKTTTVNQPQHF. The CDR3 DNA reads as TGCGCCAGCAGCCAAGCGGTAAAGACGACCACCGTGAATCAGCCCCAGCATTTT.

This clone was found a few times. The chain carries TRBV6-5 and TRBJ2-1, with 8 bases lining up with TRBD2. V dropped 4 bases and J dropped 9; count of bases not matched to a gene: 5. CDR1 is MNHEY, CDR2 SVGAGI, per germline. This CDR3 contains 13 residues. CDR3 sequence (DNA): TGTGCCAGCAGTTCCGGGACTAGGGGTGAGCAGTTCTTC. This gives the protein CASSSGTRGEQFF.

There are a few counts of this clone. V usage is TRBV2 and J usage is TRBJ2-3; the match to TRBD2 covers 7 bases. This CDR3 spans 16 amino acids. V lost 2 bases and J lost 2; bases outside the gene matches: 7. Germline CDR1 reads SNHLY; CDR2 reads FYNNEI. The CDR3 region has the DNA TGTGCCAGCAGTGAAAGGGAGGGTAGGATCACAGATACGCAGTATTTT. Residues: CASSEREGRITDTQYF.

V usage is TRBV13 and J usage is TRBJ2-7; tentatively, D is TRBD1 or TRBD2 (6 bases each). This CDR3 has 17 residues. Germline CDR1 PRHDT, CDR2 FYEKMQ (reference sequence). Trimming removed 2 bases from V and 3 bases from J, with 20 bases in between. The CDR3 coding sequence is TGTGCCAGCAGCTTATTGGGGGCAAGTAGCGGTGTCTACGAGCAGTACTTC. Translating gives CASSLLGASSGVYEQYF.

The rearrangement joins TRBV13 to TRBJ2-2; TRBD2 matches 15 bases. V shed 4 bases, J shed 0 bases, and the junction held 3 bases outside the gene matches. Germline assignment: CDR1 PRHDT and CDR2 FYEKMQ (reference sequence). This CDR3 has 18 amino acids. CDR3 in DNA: TGTGCCAGCAGCTCAAGGACTAGCGGGGGGGCGAACACCGGGGAGCTGTTTTTT. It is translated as CASSSRTSGGANTGELFF.

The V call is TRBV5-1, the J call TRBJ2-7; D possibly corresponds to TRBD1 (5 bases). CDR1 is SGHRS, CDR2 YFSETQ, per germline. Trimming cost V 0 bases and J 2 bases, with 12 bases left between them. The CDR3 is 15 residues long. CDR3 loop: CASSLGQNLPYEQYF. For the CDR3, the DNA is TGCGCCAGCAGCTTGGGACAGAACCTACCCTACGAGCAGTACTTC.

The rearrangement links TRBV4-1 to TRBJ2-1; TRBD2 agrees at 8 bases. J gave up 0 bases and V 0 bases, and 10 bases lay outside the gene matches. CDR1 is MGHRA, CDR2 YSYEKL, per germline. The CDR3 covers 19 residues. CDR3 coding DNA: TGCGCCAGCAGCCAAGATCCCCGGCGGGGGGCTTACTCCTACAATGAGCAGTTCTTC. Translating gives CASSQDPRRGAYSYNEQFF.

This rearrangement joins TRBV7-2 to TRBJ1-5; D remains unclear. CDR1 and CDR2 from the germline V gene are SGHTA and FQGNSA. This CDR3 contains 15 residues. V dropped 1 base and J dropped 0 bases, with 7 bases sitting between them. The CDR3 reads CASSLGFYSNQPQHF. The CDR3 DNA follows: TGTGCCAGCAGCTTAGGGTTTTATAGCAATCAGCCCCAGCATTTT.

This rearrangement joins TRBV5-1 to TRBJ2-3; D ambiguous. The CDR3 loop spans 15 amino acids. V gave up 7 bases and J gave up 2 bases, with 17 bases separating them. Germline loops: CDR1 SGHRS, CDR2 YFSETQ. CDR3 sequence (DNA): TGCGCCAGCGCCTCGGAGTGGGGTTCCACAGATACGCAGTATTTT. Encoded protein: CASASEWGSTDTQYF.

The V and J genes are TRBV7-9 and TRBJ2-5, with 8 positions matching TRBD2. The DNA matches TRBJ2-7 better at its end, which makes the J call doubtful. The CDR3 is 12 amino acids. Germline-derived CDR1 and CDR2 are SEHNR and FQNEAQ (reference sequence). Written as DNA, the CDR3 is TGTGCCACCGGGAGGGACTCCTACGAGCAGTACTTC. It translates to CATGRDSYEQYF.

This chain's CDR3 is CATSTPGGQGPDTQYF. The CDR3 bases are TGTGCCACCAGCACACCAGGGGGACAGGGACCAGATACGCAGTATTTT. The chain combines TRBV15 with TRBJ2-3; TRBD1 agrees at 9 bases. Per germline, CDR1 LNHNV and CDR2 YYDKDF (reference sequence). The V gene end was trimmed by 4 bases and the J gene end by 4 bases; junction bases not matched to a gene: 9. The CDR3 is 16 amino acids.

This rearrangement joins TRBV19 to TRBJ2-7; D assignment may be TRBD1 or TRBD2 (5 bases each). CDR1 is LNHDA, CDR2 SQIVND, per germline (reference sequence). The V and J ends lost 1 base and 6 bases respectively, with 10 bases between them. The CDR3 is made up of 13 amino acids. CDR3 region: CASSIAPGGEQYF. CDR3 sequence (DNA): TGTGCCAGTAGTATAGCGCCTGGGGGCGAGCAGTACTTC.

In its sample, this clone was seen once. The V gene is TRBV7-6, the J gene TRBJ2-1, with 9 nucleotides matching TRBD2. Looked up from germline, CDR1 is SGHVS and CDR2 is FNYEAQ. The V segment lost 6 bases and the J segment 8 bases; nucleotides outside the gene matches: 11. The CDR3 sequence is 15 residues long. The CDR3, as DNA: TGTGCCAGCAGTCGACCGGGACTAGCTACGGATGAGCAGTTCTTC. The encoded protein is CASSRPGLATDEQFF.

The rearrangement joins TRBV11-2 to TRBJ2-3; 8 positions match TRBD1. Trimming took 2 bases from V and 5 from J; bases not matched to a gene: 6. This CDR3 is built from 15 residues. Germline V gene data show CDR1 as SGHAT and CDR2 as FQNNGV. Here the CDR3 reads CASSLRGTGLDTQYF. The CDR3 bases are TGTGCCAGCAGCTTAAGGGGGACAGGCCTAGATACGCAGTATTTT.

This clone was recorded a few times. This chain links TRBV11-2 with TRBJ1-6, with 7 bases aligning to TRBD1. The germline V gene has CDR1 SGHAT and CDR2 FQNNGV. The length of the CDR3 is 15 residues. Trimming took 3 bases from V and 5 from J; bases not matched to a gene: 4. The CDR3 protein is CASSLTGQDNSPLHF. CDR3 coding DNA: TGTGCCAGCAGCTTGACTGGACAGGATAATTCACCCCTCCACTTT.

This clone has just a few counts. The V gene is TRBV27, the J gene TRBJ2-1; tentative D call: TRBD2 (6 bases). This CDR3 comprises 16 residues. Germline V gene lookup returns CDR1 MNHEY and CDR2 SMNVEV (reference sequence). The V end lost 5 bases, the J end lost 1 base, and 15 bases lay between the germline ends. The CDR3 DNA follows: TGTGCCAGCAGTCCCTTGGCAGGGAGGTCCTACAATGAGCAGTTCTTC. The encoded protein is CASSPLAGRSYNEQFF.

CDR3 sequence (DNA): TGTGCCACCAGCATCACTCGGGGCTTTGATGAGCAGTTCTTC. This sequence encodes CATSITRGFDEQFF. V and J are TRBV15 and TRBJ2-1; D is tentatively TRBD1 or TRBD2 (5 bases each). The CDR3 spans 14 residues. Germline V lookup: CDR1 LNHNV, CDR2 YYDKDF (reference sequence). The V and J ends lost 4 bases and 8 bases respectively, with 15 bases between them.

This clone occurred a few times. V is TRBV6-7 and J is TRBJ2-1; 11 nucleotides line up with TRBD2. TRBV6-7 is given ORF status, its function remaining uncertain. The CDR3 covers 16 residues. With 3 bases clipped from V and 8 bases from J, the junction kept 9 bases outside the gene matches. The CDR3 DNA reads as TGTGCCAGCAGTTATGTAGCGGGGGGGCCGATGGATGAGCAGTTCTTC. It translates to CASSYVAGGPMDEQFF.

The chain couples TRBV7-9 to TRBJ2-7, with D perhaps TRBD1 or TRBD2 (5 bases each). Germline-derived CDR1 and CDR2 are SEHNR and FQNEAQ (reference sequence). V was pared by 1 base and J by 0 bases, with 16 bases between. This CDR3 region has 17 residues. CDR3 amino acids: CASSLGGKAKDSYEQYF. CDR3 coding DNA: TGTGCCAGCAGCTTAGGGGGGAAGGCAAAAGACTCCTACGAGCAGTACTTC.

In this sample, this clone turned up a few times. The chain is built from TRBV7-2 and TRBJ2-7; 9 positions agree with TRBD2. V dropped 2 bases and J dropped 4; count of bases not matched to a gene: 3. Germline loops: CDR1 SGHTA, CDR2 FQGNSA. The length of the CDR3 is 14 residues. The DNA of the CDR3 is TGTGCCAGCAGCTTATTTAGCGGGGGATACGAGCAGTACTTC. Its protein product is CASSLFSGGYEQYF.

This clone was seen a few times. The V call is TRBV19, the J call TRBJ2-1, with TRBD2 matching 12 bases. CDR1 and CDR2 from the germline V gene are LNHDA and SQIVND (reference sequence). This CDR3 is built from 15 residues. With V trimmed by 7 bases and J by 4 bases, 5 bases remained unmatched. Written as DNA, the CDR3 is TGTGCCAGTAATCCTAGCGGGGGGGATTACAATGAGCAGTTCTTC. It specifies CASNPSGGDYNEQFF.

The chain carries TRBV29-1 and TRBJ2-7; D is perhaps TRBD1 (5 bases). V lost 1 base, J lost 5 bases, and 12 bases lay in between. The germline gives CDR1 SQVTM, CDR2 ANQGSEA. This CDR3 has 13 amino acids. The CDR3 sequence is CSVEGTGGDEQYF. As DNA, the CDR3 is TGCAGCGTTGAAGGAACAGGTGGGGACGAGCAGTACTTC.

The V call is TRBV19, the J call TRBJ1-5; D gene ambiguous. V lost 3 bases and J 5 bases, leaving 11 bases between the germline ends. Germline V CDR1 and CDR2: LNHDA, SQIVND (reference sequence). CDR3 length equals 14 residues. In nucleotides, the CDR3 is TGTGCCAGTAGTATGGAGACACCCGATCAGCCCCAGCATTTT. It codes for CASSMETPDQPQHF.